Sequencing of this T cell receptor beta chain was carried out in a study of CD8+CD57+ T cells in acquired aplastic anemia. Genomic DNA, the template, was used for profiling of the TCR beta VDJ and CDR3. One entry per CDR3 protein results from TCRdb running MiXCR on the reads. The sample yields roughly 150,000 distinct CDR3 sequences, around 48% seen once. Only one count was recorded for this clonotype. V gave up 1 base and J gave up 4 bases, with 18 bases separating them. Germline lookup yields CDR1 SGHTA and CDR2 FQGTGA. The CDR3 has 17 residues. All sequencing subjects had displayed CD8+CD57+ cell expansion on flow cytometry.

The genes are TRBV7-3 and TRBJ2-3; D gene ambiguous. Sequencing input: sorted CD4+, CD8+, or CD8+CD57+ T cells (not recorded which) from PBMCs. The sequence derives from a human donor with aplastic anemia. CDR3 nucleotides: TGTGCCAGCAGCTTAAACCCCCTCCTACAAGAGGCAGATACGCAGTATTTT. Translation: CASSLNPLLQEADTQYF.